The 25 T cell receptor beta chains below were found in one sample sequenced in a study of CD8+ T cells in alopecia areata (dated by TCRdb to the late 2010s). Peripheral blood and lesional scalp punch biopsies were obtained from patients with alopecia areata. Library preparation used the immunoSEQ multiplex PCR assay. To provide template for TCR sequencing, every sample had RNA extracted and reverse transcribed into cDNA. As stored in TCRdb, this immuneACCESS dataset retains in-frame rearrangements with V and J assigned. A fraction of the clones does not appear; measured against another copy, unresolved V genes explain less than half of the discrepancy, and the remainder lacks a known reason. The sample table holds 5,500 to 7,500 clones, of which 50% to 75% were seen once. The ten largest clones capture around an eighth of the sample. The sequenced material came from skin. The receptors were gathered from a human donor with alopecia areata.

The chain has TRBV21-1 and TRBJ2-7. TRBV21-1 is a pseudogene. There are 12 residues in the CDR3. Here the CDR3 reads CASKEGPYEQYF. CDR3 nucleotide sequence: TGTGCCAGCAAGGAAGGACCGTACGAGCAGTACTTC.

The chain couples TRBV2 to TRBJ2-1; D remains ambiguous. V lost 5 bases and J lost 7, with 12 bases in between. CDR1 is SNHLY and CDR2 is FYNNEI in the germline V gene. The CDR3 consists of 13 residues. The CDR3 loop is CASSPDRWNEQFF. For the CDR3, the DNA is TGTGCCAGCAGTCCCGACCGGTGGAATGAGCAGTTCTTC.

Here the CDR3 DNA reads TGTGCCAGCAGTTTATCGCAAGACAGATTTTGGACCTACGAGCAGTACTTC. Translation gives CASSLSQDRFWTYEQYF. The V call is TRBV27, the J call TRBJ2-7, with a tentative D call TRBD1 (5 bases). The germline V gene has CDR1 MNHEY and CDR2 SMNVEV (reference sequence). V lost 0 bases to trimming and J lost 2 bases, with 17 bases between them. CDR3 length: 17 residues.

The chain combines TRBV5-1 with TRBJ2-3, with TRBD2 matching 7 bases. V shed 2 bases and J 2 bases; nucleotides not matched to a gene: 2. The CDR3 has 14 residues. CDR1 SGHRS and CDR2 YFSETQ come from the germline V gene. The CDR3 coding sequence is TGCGCCAGCAGCTTTCGGGGGGTCACAGATACGCAGTATTTT. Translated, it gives CASSFRGVTDTQYF.

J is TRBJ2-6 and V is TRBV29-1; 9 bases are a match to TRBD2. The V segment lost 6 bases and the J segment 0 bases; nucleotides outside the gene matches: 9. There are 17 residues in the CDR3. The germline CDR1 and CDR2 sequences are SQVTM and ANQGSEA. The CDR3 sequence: CSVVGTSSPSGANVLTF. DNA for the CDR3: TGCAGCGTCGTCGGGACTAGCTCTCCCTCTGGGGCCAACGTCCTGACTTTC. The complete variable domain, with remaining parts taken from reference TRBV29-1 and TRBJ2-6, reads SAVISQKPSRDICQRGTSLTIQCQVDSQVTMMFWYRQQPGQSLTLIATANQGSEATYESGFVIDKFPISRPNLTFSTLTVSNMSPEDSSIYLCSVVGTSSPSGANVLTFGAGSRLTVL.

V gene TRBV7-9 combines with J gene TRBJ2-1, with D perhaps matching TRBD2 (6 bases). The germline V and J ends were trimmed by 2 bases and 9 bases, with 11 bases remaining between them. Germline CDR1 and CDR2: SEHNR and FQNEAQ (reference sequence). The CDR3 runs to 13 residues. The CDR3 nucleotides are TGTGCCAGCAGCTTACCGGGGGTCAGTGAGCAGTTCTTC. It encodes CASSLPGVSEQFF.

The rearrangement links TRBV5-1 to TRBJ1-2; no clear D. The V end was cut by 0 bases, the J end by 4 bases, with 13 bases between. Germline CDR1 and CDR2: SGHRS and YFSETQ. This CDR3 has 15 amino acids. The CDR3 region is CASSLDQAYGYGYTF. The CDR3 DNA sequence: TGCGCCAGCAGCTTGGACCAGGCGTATGGCTATGGCTACACCTTC. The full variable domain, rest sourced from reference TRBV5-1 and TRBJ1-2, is KAGVTQTPRYLIKTRGQQVTLSCSPISGHRSVSWYQQTPGQGLQFLFEYFSETQRNKGNFPGRFSGRQFSNSRSEMNVSTLELGDSALYLCASSLDQAYGYGYTFGSGTRLTVV.

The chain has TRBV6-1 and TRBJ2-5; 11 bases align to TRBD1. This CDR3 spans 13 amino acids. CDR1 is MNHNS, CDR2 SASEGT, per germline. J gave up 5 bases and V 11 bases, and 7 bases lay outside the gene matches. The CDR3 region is CAGQGAVMETQYF. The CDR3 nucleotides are TGTGCCGGACAGGGGGCTGTAATGGAGACCCAGTACTTC.

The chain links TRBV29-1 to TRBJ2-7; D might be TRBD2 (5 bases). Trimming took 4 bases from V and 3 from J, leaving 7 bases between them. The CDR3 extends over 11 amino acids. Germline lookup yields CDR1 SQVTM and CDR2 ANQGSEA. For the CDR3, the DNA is TGCAGCGTTGGCCGGGACTACGAGCAGTACTTC. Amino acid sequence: CSVGRDYEQYF.

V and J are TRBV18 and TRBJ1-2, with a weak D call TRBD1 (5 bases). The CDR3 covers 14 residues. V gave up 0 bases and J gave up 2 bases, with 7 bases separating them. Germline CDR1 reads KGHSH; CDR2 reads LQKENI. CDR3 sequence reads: CASSPPNRNYGYTF. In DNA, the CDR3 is TGTGCCAGCTCACCACCGAACAGGAACTATGGCTACACCTTC.

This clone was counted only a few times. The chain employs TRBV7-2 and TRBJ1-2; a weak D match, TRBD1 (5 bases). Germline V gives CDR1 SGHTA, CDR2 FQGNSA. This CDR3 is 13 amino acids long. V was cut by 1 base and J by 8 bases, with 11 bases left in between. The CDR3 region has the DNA TGTGCCAGCAGCTTAGAGGGGAGCTCCGGCTACACCTTC. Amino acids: CASSLEGSSGYTF.

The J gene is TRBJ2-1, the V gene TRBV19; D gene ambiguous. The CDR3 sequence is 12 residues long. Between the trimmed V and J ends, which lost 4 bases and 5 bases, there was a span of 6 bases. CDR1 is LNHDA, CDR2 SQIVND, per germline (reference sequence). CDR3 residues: CASSTINNEQFF. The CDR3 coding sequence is TGTGCCAGTAGTACCATTAACAATGAGCAGTTCTTC.

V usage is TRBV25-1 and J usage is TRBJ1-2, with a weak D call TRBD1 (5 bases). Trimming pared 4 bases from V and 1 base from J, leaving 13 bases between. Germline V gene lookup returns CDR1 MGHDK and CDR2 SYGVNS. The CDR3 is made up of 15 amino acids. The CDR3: CASSVAGTFNYGYTF. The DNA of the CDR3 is TGTGCCAGCAGTGTAGCCGGGACCTTTAACTATGGCTACACCTTC.

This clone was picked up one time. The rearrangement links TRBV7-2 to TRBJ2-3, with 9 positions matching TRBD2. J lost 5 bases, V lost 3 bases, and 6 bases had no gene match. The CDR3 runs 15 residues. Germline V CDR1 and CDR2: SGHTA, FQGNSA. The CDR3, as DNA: TGTGCCAGCAGCTTGGGGCGGGGGGGCGGAGATACGCAGTATTTT. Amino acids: CASSLGRGGGDTQYF.

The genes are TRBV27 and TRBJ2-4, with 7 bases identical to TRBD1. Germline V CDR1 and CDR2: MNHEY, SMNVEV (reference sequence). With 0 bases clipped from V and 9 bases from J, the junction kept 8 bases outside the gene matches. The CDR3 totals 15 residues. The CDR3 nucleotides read TGTGCCAGCAGTTTATCTCGACAGGGAAGTACCATTCAGTACTTC. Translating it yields CASSLSRQGSTIQYF.

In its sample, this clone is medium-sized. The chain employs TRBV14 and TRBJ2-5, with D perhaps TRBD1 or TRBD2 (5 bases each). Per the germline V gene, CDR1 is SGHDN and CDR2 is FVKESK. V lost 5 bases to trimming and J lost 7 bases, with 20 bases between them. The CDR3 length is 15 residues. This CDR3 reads CASSDRDPWMGTQYF. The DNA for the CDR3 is TGTGCCAGCAGCGACCGGGACCCGTGGATGGGGACCCAGTACTTC.

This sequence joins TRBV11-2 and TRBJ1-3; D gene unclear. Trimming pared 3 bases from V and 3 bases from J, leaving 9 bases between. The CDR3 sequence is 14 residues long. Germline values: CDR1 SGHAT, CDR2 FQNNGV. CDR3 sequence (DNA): TGTGCCAGCAGCTTGGTGACAAGTGGAAACACCATATATTTT. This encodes CASSLVTSGNTIYF.

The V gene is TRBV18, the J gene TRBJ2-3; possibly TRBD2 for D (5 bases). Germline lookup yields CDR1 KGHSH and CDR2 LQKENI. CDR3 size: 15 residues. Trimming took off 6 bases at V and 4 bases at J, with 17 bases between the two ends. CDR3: CASSLLRGYPDTQYF. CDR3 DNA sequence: TGTGCCAGCTCCCTCCTTCGAGGGTACCCAGATACGCAGTATTTT.

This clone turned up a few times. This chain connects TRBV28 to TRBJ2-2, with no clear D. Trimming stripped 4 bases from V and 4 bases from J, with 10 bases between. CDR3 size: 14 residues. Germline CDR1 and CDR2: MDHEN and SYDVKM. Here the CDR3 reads CASSSPGGTGELFF. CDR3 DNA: TGTGCCAGCAGTTCACCGGGTGGCACCGGGGAGCTGTTTTTT.

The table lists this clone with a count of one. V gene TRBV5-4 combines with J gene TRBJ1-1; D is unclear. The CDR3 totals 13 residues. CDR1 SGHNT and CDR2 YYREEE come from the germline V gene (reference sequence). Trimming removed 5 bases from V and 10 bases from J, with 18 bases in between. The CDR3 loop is CASRDGARGLAFF. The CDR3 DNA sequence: TGTGCCAGCAGGGATGGAGCCCGAGGGTTAGCTTTCTTT.

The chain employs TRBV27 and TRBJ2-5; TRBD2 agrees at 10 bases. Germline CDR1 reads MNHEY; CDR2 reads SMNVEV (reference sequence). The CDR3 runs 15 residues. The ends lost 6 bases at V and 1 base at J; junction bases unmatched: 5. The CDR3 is CASSRRTSGQETQYF. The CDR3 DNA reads TGTGCCAGCAGCCGACGGACTAGCGGCCAAGAGACCCAGTACTTC.

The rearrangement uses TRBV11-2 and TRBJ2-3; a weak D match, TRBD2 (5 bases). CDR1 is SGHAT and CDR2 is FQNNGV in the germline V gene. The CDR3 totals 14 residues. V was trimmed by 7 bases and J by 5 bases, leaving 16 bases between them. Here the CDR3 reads CASKLGLQVDTQYF. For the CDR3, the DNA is TGTGCCAGCAAACTAGGACTCCAGGTAGATACGCAGTATTTT.

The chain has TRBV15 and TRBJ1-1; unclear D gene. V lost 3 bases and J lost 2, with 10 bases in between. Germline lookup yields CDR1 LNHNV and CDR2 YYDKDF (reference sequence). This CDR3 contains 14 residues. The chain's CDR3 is CATSRDTENTEAFF. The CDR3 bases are TGTGCCACCAGCAGGGATACAGAAAACACTGAAGCTTTCTTT.

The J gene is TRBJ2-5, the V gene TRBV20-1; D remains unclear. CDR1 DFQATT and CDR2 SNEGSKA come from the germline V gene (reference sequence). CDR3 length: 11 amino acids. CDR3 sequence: CSASLWETQYF. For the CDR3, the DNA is TGCAGCGCTTCCCTATGGGAGACCCAGTACTTC.

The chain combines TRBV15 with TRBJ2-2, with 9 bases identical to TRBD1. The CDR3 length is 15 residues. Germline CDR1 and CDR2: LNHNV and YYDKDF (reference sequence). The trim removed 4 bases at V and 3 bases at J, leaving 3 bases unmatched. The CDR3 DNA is TGTGCCACCAGCACGGGACAGGGCGACACCGGGGAGCTGTTTTTT. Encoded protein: CATSTGQGDTGELFF. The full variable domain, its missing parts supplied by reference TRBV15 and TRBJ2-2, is DAMVIQNPRYQVTQFGKPVTLSCSQTLNHNVMYWYQQKSSQAPKLLFHYYDKDFNNEADTPDNFQSRRPNTSFCFLDIRSPGLGDTAMYLCATSTGQGDTGELFFGEGSRLTVL.